These T cell receptor beta chains were read from a single sample in a study of control samples from healthy donors and cancer patients. Sequenced by immunoSEQ multiplex PCR; TCRdb stores in-frame clones only, minus some. The repertoire holds about 75,000 clones, around 84% seen once, with more than 13% in the top ten. Sample: blood. All receptors derive from a man in his fifties or sixties in good health. The conserved cysteine and the conserved F or W are not part of the CDR3 here.

j_call	v_call	cdr3_aa
TRBJ2-5	TRBV2	ASSLTGEETQY
TRBJ1-2	TRBV19	ATTLYGTSHNYGYT
TRBJ2-1	TRBV5-4	ASSFAVYNEQF
TRBJ2-7	TRBV29-1	SVQTSAHYEQY
TRBJ2-1	TRBV9	ASSVAMGVYNEQF
TRBJ2-1	TRBV9	ASSVGGQYYNEQF
TRBJ2-5	TRBV11-2	ASSLDPGWETQY
TRBJ2-2	TRBV19	ASSKATALAGANTGELF
TRBJ2-7	TRBV5-4	ASSLAGTDFYEQY
TRBJ2-3	TRBV6-2/TRBV6-3	ASSYGLLAGEATQY
TRBJ2-5	TRBV25-1	ASSEPGGVQQETQY
TRBJ1-1	TRBV5-4	ASSLARGVDTEAF
TRBJ2-1	TRBV3-1/TRBV3-2	ASSLEQRSGTEQF
TRBJ1-1	TRBV27	ASSFLGAEAF
TRBJ2-1	TRBV10-3	ATRLEPGLAGAEQF
TRBJ1-3	TRBV28	ASSFIQGSGNTIY
TRBJ2-2	TRBV6-2/TRBV6-3	ASSYRKTGELF
TRBJ2-1	TRBV18	ASSPNSGSINEQF
TRBJ2-5	TRBV27	ASSSNDLTRAGQETQY
TRBJ2-2	TRBV4-1	ASSLSAGLAGGELF
TRBJ1-4	TRBV4-2	ASSHPVFGGSPSVQEKLF
TRBJ1-5	TRBV5-1	ASSLTGLGNQPQH
TRBJ2-1	TRBV5-4	ASSLPGTGWNEQF
TRBJ2-7	TRBV28	ASSRLSYEQY
TRBJ1-1	TRBV3-1/TRBV3-2	ASSQGSDTEAF
TRBJ2-5	TRBV11-2	ASSLDRGDPETQY
TRBJ2-3	TRBV12-3/TRBV12-4	ASSLLTDTQY
TRBJ2-5	TRBV7-9	ASSLGLAGLQETQY
TRBJ1-1	TRBV7-2	ASSLASWNTEAF
TRBJ2-5	TRBV7-2	ASSLSGTRRTQY
TRBJ1-5	TRBV27	ASSQQGVVNQPQH
TRBJ2-1	TRBV6-6	ASSYPPGQGDEQF
TRBJ1-2	TRBV18	ASSPQASSGSYGYT
TRBJ2-3	TRBV5-1	ASSLPGTPFGTDTQY
TRBJ2-1	TRBV9	ASSVAGLQAYNEQF
TRBJ1-1	TRBV28	ASSAGTFILNTEAF
TRBJ2-1	TRBV24-1	ATSGLAGGNEQF
TRBJ1-5	TRBV7-8	ASSLVTENQPQH
TRBJ1-1	TRBV6-5	ASDIQGGNTEAF
TRBJ2-3	TRBV18	ASSPPRGRTLGTDTQY
TRBJ1-5	TRBV19	ASSRDRGRQPQH
TRBJ1-2	TRBV4-1	ASSQDRGPNYGYT
TRBJ2-2	TRBV7-2	ASSAGYLNTGELF
TRBJ2-2	TRBV2	ASRDSGGTGELF
TRBJ1-1	TRBV29-1	SVALDRLNTEAF
TRBJ2-3	TRBV6-4	ASSMGLAGTDTQY
TRBJ2-3	TRBV7-2	ASSTGTSGGDTQY
TRBJ2-6	TRBV29-1	SASPGAGGGANVLT
TRBJ2-1	TRBV30	AWSSDRGFDNEQF
TRBJ2-5	TRBV19	ASSATGGVAETQY
TRBJ2-7	TRBV9	ASSLLTLDRGRIYEQY
TRBJ1-1	TRBV14	ASSQVGGMNTEAF
TRBJ2-5	TRBV5-1	ASSEEQETQY